This T cell receptor (beta chain) was observed in a study of T cell repertoires in cytomegalovirus infection. The wider study: Both CMV infection and a matching HLA type were indicated by public TCR beta signatures.

As to this clonotype: No antigen is known for it.

Via MiXCR, TCRdb re-called the reads, giving one row per CDR3 protein. The sample lists a few hundred thousand distinct CDR3 sequences; under 25% were seen once. V lost 1 base and J lost 9, with 25 bases in between. Germline V gene lookup returns CDR1 SGHTA and CDR2 FQGNSA. The CDR3 extends over 17 amino acids. General study results and limits: It was HLA-C-restricted CMV-specific TCR beta clonotypes that dominated the response ex vivo. Cumulative public TCR beta family frequency identified CMV carriers with the relevant HLA.

The chain carries TRBV7-2 and TRBJ2-7, with TRBD1 as a possible D gene (6 bases). Sequenced material: cultured PBMCs, taken from culture after CMV antigen stimulation. The source of this sequence is a human donor in good health (CMV status not recorded). Some clones in this sample may be carry-over from other donors' samples. The CDR3 loop is CASSLDSGTRVTFAQYF. CDR3 DNA: TGTGCCAGCAGCTTAGATTCAGGGACAAGGGTAACCTTCGCGCAGTACTTC.